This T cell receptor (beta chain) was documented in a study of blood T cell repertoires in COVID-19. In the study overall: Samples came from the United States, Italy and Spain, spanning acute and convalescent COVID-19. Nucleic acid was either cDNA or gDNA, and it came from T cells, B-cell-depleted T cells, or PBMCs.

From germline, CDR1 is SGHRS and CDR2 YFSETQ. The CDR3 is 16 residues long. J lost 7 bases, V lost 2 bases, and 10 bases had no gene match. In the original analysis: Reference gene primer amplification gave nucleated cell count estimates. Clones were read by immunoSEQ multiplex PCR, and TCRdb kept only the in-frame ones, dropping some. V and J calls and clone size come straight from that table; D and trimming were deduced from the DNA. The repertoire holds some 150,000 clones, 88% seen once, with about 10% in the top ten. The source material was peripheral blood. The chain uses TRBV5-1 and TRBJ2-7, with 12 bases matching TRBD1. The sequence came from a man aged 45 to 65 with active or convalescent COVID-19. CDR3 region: CASSLNPGQGASEQYF. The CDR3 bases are TGCGCCAGCAGCTTAAACCCGGGACAGGGGGCGTCTGAGCAGTACTTC. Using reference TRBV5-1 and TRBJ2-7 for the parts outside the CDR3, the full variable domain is KAGVTQTPRYLIKTRGQQVTLSCSPISGHRSVSWYQQTPGQGLQFLFEYFSETQRNKGNFPGRFSGRQFSNSRSEMNVSTLELGDSALYLCASSLNPGQGASEQYFGPGTRLTVT.